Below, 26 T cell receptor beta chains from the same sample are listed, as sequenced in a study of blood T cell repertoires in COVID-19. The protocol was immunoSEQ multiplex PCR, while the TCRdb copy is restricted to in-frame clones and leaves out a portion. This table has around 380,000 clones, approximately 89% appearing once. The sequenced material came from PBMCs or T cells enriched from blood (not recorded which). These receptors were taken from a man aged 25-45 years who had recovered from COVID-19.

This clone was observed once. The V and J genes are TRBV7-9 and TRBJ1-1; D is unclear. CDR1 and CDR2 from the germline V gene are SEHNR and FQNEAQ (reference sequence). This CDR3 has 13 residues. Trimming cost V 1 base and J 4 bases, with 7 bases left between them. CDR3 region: CASSLEQITEAFF. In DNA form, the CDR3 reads TGTGCCAGCAGCTTAGAACAAATCACTGAAGCTTTCTTT.

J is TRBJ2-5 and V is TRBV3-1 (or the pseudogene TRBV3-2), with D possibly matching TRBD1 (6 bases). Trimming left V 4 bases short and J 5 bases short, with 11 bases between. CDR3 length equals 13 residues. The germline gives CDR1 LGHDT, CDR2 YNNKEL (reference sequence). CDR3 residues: CASSRGQWETQYF. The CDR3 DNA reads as TGTGCCAGCAGCCGAGGACAGTGGGAGACCCAGTACTTC.

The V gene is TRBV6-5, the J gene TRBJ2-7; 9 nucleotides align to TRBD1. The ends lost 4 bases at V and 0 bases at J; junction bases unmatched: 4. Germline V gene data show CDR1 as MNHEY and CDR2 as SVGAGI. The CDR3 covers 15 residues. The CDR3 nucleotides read TGTGCCAGCAGTTCACGACAGGGGGGCTCCTACGAGCAGTACTTC. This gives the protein CASSSRQGGSYEQYF.

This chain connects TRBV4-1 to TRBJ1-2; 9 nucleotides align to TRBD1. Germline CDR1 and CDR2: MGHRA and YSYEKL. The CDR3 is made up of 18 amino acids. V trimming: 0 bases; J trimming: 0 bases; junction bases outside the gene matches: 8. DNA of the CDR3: TGCGCCAGCAGCCAAGAGGGAGAGGGACAGGGACCTAACTATGGCTACACCTTC. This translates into CASSQEGEGQGPNYGYTF.

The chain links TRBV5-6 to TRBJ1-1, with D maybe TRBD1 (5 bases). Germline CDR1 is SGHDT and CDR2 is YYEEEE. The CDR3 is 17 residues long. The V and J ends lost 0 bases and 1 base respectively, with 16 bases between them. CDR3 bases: TGTGCCAGCAGCTTGGAATACATCAGGGTAGGGAACACTGAAGCTTTCTTT. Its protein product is CASSLEYIRVGNTEAFF.

CDR3 bases: TGTGCCAGCAGTATCCTGTCCTACGAGCAGTACTTC. Its protein product is CASSILSYEQYF. J is TRBJ2-7 and V is TRBV6-6; no firm D call. Germline V gene data show CDR1 as MNHNY and CDR2 as SVGAGI (reference sequence). V was cut by 5 bases and J by 1 base, with 6 bases left in between. The CDR3 loop spans 12 amino acids.

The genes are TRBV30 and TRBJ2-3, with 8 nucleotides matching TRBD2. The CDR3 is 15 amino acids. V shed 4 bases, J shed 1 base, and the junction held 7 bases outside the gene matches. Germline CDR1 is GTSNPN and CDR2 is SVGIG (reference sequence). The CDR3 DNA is TGTGCCTGGATGGCGGGGGGCTCCGGCACAGATACGCAGTATTTT. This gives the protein CAWMAGGSGTDTQYF. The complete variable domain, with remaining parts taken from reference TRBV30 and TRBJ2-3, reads SQTIHQWPATLVQPVGSPLSLECTVEGTSNPNLYWYRQAAGRGLQLLFYSVGIGQISSEVPQNLSASRPQDRQFILSSKKLLLSDSGFYLCAWMAGGSGTDTQYFGPGTRLTVL.

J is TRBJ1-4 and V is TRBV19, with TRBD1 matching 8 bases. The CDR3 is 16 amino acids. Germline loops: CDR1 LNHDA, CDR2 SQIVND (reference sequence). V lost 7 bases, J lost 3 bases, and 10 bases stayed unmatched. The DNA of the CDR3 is TGTGCCAGTACCCCGGCCCAGGGGGCGGCTAATGAAAAACTGTTTTTT. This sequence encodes CASTPAQGAANEKLFF.

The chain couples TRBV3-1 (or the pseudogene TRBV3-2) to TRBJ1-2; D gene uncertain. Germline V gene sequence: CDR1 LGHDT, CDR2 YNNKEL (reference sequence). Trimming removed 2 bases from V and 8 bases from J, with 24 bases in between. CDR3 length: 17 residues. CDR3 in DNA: TGTGCCAGCAGCCAAACCCCCGGACCTAGGAGGCTGACAGGCTACACCTTC. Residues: CASSQTPGPRRLTGYTF.

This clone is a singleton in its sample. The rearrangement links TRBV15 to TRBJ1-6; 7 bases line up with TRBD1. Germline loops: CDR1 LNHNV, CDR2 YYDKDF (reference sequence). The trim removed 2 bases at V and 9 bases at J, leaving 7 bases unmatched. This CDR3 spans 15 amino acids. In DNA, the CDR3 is TGTGCCACCAGCAGAAGTGAGGGGGCAGGTTCACCCCTCCACTTT. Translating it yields CATSRSEGAGSPLHF.

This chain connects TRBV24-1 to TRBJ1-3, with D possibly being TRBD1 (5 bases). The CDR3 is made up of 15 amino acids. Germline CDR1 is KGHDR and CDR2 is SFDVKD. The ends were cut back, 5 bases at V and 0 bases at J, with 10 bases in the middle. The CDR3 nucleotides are TGTGCCACCAGTGTCGGCGACAGCTCTGGAAACACCATATATTTT. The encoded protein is CATSVGDSSGNTIYF.

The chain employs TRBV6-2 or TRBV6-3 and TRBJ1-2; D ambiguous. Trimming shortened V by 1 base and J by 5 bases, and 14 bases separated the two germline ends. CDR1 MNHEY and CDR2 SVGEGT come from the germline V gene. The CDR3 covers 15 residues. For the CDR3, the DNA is TGTGCCAGCAGTTACTATCCGGGAAACCCATATGGCTACACCTTC. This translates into CASSYYPGNPYGYTF.

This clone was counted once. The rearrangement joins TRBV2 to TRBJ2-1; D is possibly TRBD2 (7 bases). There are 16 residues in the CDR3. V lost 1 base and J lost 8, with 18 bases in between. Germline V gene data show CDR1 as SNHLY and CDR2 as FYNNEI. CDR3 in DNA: TGTGCCAGCAGTGAAGGGTCGCGGGGGCCTGGGGATGAGCAGTTCTTC. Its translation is CASSEGSRGPGDEQFF.

The CDR3, as DNA: TGTGCCAGCAGCTTCACCCCAGGCACTGAAGCTTTCTTT. This encodes CASSFTPGTEAFF. The chain couples TRBV7-9 to TRBJ1-1; D is unclear. The ends were cut back, 3 bases at V and 4 bases at J, with 9 bases in the middle. The CDR3 spans 13 residues. In germline, CDR1 is SEHNR, CDR2 FQNEAQ (reference sequence). The entire variable domain, with the rest obtained from reference TRBV7-9 and TRBJ1-1, is as follows: DTGVSQNPRHKITKRGQNVTFRCDPISEHNRLYWYRQTLGQGPEFLTYFQNEAQLEKSRLLSDRFSAERPKGSFSTLEIQRTEQGDSAMYLCASSFTPGTEAFFGQGTRLTVV.

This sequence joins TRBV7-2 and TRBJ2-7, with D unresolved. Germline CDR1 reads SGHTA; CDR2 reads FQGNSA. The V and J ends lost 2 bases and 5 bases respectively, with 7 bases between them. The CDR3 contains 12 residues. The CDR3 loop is CASSLTAHEQYF. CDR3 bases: TGTGCCAGCAGCTTAACAGCCCACGAGCAGTACTTC.

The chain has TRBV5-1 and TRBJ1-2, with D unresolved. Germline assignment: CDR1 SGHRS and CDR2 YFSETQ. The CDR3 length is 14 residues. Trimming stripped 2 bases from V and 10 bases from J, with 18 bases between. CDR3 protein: CASSFLWASEDYTF. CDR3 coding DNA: TGCGCCAGCAGCTTTCTATGGGCCTCTGAAGACTACACCTTC.

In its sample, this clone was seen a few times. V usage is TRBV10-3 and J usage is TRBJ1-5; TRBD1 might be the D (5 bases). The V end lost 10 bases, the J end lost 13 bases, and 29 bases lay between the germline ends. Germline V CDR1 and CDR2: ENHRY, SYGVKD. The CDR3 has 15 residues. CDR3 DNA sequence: TGTGCCACGCCCCCAGGGCCCAGGGTGATCAGCCGGCAGCATTTT. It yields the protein CATPPGPRVISRQHF.

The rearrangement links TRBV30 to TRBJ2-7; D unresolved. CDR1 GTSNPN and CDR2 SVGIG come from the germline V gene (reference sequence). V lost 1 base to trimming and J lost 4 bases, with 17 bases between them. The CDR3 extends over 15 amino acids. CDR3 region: CAWSDKAKRLYEQYF. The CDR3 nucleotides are TGTGCCTGGAGTGATAAGGCTAAGCGACTTTACGAGCAGTACTTC.

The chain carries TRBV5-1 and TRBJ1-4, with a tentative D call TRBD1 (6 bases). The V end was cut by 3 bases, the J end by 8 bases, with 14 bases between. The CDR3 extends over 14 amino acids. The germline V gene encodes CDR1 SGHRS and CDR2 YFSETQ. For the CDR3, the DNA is TGCGCCAGCAGCTCGTCTGCTCAGGGGGAAAAACTGTTTTTT. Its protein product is CASSSSAQGEKLFF.

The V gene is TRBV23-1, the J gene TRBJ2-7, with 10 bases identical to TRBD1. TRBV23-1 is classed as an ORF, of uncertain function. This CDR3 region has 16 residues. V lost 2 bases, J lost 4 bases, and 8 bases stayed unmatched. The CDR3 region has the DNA TGCGCCAGCAGTCAAGCCGGACAGGGGGTTGTGTACGAGCAGTACTTC. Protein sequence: CASSQAGQGVVYEQYF.

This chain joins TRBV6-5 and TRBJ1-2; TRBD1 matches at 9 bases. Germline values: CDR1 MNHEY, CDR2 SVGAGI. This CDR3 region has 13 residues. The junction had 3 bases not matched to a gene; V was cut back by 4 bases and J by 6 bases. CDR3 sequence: CASSWWDRDGYTF. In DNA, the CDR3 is TGTGCCAGCAGTTGGTGGGACAGGGATGGCTACACCTTC.

CDR3: CASSTDSSGNTIYF. CDR3 nucleotide sequence: TGTGCCAGCAGCACGGACAGCTCTGGAAACACCATATATTTT. The rearrangement uses TRBV21-1 and TRBJ1-3; TRBD1, the D gene given by the table, was not confirmed from the DNA. TRBV21-1 is a documented pseudogene. The CDR3 extends over 14 amino acids.

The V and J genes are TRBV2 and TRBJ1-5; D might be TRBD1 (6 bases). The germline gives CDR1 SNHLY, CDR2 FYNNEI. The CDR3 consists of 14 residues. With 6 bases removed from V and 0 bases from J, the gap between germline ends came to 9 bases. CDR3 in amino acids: CASREQGSNQPQHF. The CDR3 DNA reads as TGTGCCAGCAGGGAACAGGGTAGCAATCAGCCCCAGCATTTT.

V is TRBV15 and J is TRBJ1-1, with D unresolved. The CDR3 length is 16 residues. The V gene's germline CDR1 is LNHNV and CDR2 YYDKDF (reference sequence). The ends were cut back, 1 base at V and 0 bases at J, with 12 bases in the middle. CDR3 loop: CATSRGPQLMNTEAFF. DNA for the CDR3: TGTGCCACCAGCAGAGGGCCACAGCTCATGAACACTGAAGCTTTCTTT.

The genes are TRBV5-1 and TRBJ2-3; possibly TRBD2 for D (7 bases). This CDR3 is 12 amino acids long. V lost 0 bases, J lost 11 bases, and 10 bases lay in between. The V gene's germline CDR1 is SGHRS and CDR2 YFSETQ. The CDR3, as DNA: TGCGCCAGCAGCTTGGACAGGGAGGGGCAGTATTTT. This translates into CASSLDREGQYF.

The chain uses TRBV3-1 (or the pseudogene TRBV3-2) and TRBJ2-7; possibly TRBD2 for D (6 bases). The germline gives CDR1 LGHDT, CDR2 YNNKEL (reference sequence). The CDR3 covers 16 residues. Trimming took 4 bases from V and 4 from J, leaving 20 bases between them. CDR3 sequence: CASSPPGGVRLYEQYF. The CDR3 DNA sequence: TGTGCCAGCAGCCCCCCCGGCGGGGTAAGACTTTACGAGCAGTACTTC.